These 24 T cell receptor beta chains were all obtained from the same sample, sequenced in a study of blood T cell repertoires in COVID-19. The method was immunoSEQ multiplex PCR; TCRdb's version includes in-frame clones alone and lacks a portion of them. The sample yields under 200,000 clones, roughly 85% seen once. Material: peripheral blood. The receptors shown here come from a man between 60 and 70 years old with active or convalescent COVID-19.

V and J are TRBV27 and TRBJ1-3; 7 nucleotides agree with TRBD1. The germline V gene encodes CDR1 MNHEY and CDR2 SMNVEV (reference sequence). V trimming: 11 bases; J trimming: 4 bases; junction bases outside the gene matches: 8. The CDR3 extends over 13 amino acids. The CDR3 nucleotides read TGTGCCTCCCAGCCGGACAGGGGAAACACCATATATTTT. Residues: CASQPDRGNTIYF.

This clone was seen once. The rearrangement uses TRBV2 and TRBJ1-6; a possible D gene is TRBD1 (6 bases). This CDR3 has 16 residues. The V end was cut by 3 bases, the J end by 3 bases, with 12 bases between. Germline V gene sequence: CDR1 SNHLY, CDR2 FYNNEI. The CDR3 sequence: CASSESATGYNSPLHF. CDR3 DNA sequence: TGTGCCAGCAGTGAGTCGGCGACAGGCTATAATTCACCCCTCCACTTT. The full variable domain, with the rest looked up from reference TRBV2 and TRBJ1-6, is EPEVTQTPSHQVTQMGQEVILRCVPISNHLYFYWYRQILGQKVEFLVSFYNNEISEKSEIFDDQFSVERPDGSNFTLKIRSTKLEDSAMYFCASSESATGYNSPLHFGNGTRLTVT.

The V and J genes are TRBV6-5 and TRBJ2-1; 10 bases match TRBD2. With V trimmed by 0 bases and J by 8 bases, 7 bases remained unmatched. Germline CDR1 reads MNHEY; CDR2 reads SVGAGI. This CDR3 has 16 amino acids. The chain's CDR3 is CASSYSKKRGGHEQFF. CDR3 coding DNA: TGTGCCAGCAGTTACTCGAAGAAGCGGGGGGGGCATGAGCAGTTCTTC.

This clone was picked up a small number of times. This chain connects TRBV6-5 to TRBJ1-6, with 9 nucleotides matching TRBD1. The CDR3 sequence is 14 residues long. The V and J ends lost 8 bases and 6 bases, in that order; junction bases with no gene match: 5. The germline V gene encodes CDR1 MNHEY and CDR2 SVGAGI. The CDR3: CASEDRGFNSPLHF. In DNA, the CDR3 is TGTGCCAGCGAAGACAGGGGGTTTAATTCACCCCTCCACTTT.

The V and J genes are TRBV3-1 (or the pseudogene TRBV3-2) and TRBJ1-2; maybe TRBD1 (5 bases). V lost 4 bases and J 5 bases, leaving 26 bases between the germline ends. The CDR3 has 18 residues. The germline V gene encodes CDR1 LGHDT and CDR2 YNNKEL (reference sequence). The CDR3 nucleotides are TGTGCCAGCAGCCGGCTAAGAGCGGGGCGAAACTCTCGGTATGGCTACACCTTC. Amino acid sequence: CASSRLRAGRNSRYGYTF.

This CDR3 reads CASRPQGGNEKLFF. Here the CDR3 DNA reads TGTGCCAGCAGACCTCAAGGGGGTAATGAAAAACTGTTTTTT. The gene calls are TRBV6-6 and TRBJ1-4; D may be TRBD1 (6 bases). V lost 6 bases and J 4 bases, leaving 12 bases between the germline ends. The CDR3 has 14 amino acids. Germline V CDR1 and CDR2: MNHNY, SVGAGI (reference sequence).

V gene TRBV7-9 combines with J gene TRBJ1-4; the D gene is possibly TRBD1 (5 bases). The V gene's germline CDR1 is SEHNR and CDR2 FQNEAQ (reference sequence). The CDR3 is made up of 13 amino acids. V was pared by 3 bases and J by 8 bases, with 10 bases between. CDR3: CASSFRVGEKLFF. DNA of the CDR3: TGTGCCAGCAGCTTCAGGGTCGGGGAAAAACTGTTTTTT. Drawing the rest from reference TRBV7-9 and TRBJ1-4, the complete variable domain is DTGVSQNPRHKITKRGQNVTFRCDPISEHNRLYWYRQTLGQGPEFLTYFQNEAQLEKSRLLSDRFSAERPKGSFSTLEIQRTEQGDSAMYLCASSFRVGEKLFFGSGTQLSVL.

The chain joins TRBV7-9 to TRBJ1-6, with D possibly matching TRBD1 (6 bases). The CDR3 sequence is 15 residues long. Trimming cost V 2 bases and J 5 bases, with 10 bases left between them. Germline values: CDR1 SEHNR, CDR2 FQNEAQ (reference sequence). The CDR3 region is CASSLRAGDNSPLHF. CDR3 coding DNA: TGTGCCAGCAGCTTAAGGGCAGGGGATAATTCACCCCTCCACTTT. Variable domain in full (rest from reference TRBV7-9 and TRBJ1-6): DTGVSQNPRHKITKRGQNVTFRCDPISEHNRLYWYRQTLGQGPEFLTYFQNEAQLEKSRLLSDRFSAERPKGSFSTLEIQRTEQGDSAMYLCASSLRAGDNSPLHFGNGTRLTVT.

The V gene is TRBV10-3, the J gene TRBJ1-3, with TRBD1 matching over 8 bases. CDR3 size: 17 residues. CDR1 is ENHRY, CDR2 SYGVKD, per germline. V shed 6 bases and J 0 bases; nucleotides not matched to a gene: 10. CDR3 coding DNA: TGTGCCATCAGCACTTTCAGACAGGGGACCTCTGGAAACACCATATATTTT. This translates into CAISTFRQGTSGNTIYF.

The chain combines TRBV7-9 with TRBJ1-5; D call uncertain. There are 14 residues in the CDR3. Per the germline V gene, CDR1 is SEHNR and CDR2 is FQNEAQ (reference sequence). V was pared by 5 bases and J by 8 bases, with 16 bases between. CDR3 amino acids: CASSQPGSGEPQHF. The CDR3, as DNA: TGTGCCAGCAGCCAACCGGGATCCGGGGAGCCCCAGCATTTT.

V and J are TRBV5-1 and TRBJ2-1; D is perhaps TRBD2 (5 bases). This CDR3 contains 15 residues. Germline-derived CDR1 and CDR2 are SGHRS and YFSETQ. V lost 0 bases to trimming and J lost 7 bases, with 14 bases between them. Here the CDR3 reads CASSLGERRGNEQFF. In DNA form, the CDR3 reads TGCGCCAGCAGCTTGGGGGAGCGGCGAGGTAATGAGCAGTTCTTC.

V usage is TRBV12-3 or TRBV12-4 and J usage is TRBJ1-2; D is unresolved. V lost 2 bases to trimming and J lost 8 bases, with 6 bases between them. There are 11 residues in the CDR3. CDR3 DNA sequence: TGTGCCAGCAGTTTAACCGCGGGCTACACCTTC. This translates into CASSLTAGYTF.

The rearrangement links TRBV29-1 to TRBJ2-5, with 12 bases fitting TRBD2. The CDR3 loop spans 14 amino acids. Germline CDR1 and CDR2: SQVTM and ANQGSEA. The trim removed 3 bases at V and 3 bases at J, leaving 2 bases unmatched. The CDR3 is CSVDRTSGKETQYF. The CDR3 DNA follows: TGCAGCGTTGACCGGACTAGCGGGAAAGAGACCCAGTACTTC.

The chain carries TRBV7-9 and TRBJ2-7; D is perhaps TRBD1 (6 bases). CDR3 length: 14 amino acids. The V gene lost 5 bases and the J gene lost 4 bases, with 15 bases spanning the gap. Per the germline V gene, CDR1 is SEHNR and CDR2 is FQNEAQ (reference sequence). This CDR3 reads CASSRSGAGYEQYF. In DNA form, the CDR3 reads TGTGCCAGCAGCCGTTCAGGGGCGGGTTACGAGCAGTACTTC.

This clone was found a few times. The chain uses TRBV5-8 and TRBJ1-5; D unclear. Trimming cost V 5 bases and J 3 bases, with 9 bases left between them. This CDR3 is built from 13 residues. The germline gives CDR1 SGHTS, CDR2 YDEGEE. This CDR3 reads CASSGRNNQPQHF. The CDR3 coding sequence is TGTGCCAGCAGTGGCAGAAACAATCAGCCCCAGCATTTT.

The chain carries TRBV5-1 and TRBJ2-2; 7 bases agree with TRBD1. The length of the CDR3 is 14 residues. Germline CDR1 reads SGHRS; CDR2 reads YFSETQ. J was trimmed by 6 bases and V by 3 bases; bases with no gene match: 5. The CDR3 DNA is TGCGCCAGCAGCTCACAGGGGATCCCCGGGGAGCTGTTTTTT. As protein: CASSSQGIPGELFF.

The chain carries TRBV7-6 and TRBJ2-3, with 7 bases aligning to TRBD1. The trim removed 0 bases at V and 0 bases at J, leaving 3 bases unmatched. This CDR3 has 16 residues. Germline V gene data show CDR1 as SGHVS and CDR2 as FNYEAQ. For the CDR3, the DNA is TGTGCCAGCAGCTTAGCAGGGGGCGATAGCACAGATACGCAGTATTTT. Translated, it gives CASSLAGGDSTDTQYF.

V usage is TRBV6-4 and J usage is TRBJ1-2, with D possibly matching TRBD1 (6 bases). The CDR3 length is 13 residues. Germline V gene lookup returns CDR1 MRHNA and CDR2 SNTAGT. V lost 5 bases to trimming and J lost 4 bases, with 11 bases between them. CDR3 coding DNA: TGTGCCAGCAGTTCTACGACAGGCTATGGCTACACCTTC. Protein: CASSSTTGYGYTF.

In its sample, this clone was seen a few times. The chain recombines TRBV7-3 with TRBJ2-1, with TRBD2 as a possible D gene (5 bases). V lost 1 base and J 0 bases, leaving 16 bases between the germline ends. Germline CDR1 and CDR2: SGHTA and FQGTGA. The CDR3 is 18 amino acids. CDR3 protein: CASSLKRGQAGSYNEQFF. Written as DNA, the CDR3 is TGTGCCAGCAGCTTAAAGCGCGGGCAGGCAGGCTCCTACAATGAGCAGTTCTTC.

CDR3 bases: TGTGCCAGTACCCCCCTGGGAGGGTCCATGAACACTGAAGCTTTCTTT. It encodes CASTPLGGSMNTEAFF. The chain carries TRBV19 and TRBJ1-1, with unresolved D. The V and J ends lost 7 bases and 0 bases respectively, with 18 bases between them. CDR1 and CDR2 (germline): LNHDA, SQIVND (reference sequence). This CDR3 region has 16 residues.

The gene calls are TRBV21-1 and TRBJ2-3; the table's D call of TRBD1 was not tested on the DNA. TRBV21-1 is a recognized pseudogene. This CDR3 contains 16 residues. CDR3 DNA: TGTGCCAGCAGCAAAGATAAACAGGGGGCGGGAGATACGCAGTATTTT. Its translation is CASSKDKQGAGDTQYF.

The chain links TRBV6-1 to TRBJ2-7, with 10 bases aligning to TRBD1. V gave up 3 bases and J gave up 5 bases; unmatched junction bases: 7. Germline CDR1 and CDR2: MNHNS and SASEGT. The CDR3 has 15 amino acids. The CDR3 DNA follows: TGTGCCAGCAGTGAGCCGGGACAGGGGAGGCACGAGCAGTACTTC. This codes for CASSEPGQGRHEQYF.

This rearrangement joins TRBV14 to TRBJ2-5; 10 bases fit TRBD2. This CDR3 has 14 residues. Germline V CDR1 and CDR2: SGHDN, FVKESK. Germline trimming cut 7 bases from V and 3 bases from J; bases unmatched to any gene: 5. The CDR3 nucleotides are TGTGCCAGCAACTCTCTAGCGGGGGAAGAGACCCAGTACTTC. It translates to CASNSLAGEETQYF.

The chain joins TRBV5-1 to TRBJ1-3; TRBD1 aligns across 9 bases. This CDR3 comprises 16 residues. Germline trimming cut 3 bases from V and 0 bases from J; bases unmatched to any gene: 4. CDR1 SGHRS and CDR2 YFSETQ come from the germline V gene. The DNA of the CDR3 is TGCGCCAGCAGCTCCCAACAGGGGGCCTCTGGAAACACCATATATTTT. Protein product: CASSSQQGASGNTIYF.